The 14 T cell receptor beta chains reported below all come from one sample, sequenced in a study of blood T cell repertoires in COVID-19. The repertoire was sequenced with immunoSEQ multiplex PCR; TCRdb's copy has only in-frame clones and lacks some. This table holds around 140,000 clones, 84% found once. The sequencing input was PBMCs or T cells enriched from blood (not recorded which). Every receptor here comes from a man in his forties or fifties in a cohort exposed to, infected with or recovered from COVID-19 (not recorded which).

The rearrangement joins TRBV2 to TRBJ2-5; D is possibly TRBD2 (6 bases). Germline loops: CDR1 SNHLY, CDR2 FYNNEI. V was pared by 3 bases and J by 3 bases, with 38 bases between. This CDR3 comprises 23 residues. The CDR3 DNA sequence: TGTGCCAGCAGTGAGGCCGGGCGATTTGTATCCCGGGGGTTGGTATTTGAGGAAGAGACCCAGTACTTC. Its translation: CASSEAGRFVSRGLVFEEETQYF.

This clone was seen a few times. J is TRBJ2-7 and V is TRBV14; D call uncertain. The CDR3 length is 11 residues. Per the germline V gene, CDR1 is SGHDN and CDR2 is FVKESK. V dropped 3 bases and J dropped 2 bases, with 2 bases sitting between them. The CDR3, as DNA: TGTGCCAGCAGCCACGCCTACGAGCAGTACTTC. It is translated as CASSHAYEQYF.

The chain carries TRBV11-2 and TRBJ1-1; D is undetermined. Trimming shortened V by 5 bases and J by 4 bases, and 11 bases separated the two germline ends. In germline, CDR1 is SGHAT, CDR2 FQNNGV. CDR3 length: 13 amino acids. The CDR3 is CASSPQEGTEAFF. DNA for the CDR3: TGTGCCAGCAGCCCTCAGGAAGGCACTGAAGCTTTCTTT.

The J gene is TRBJ2-2, the V gene TRBV28, with 12 nucleotides matching TRBD2. The CDR3 has 13 amino acids. CDR1 is MDHEN, CDR2 SYDVKM, per germline. V was pared by 8 bases and J by 9 bases, with 4 bases of the junction left unmatched. In DNA, the CDR3 is TGTGCCAGCGGGACTAGCGGGCCCCGGGAGCTGTTTTTT. It is translated as CASGTSGPRELFF.

The V gene is TRBV6-6, the J gene TRBJ1-1; D uncertain. CDR3 size: 12 residues. V lost 7 bases to trimming and J lost 0 bases, with 6 bases between them. Germline CDR1 is MNHNY and CDR2 is SVGAGI (reference sequence). CDR3 sequence reads: CASTEMNTEAFF. Here the CDR3 DNA reads TGTGCCAGCACCGAGATGAACACTGAAGCTTTCTTT.

This rearrangement joins TRBV18 to TRBJ1-5; D ambiguous. From germline, CDR1 is KGHSH and CDR2 LQKENI. The V end lost 0 bases, the J end lost 4 bases, and 7 bases lay between the germline ends. This CDR3 has 14 amino acids. The DNA for the CDR3 is TGTGCCAGCTCACCACCGGTAGCAAATCAGCCCCAGCATTTT. It specifies CASSPPVANQPQHF.

The rearrangement uses TRBV6-5 and TRBJ1-4; a possible D gene is TRBD1 (5 bases). With 5 bases removed from V and 3 bases from J, the gap between germline ends came to 10 bases. The CDR3 is 14 amino acids. Germline CDR1 is MNHEY and CDR2 is SVGAGI. The chain's CDR3 is CASSPGGANEKLFF. As DNA, the CDR3 is TGTGCCAGCAGTCCGGGGGGGGCTAATGAAAAACTGTTTTTT.

The V and J genes are TRBV19 and TRBJ1-6; D is unresolved. This CDR3 spans 14 amino acids. Germline V gene data show CDR1 as LNHDA and CDR2 as SQIVND (reference sequence). The ends were cut back, 5 bases at V and 6 bases at J, with 11 bases in the middle. The chain's CDR3 is CASSRRETNSPLHF. The CDR3 DNA follows: TGTGCCAGTAGTCGTCGGGAAACTAATTCACCCCTCCACTTT.

The chain's CDR3 is CATSDTRSGDNEQFF. CDR3 in DNA: TGTGCCACCAGTGATACTCGAAGCGGGGACAATGAGCAGTTCTTC. The J gene is TRBJ2-1, the V gene TRBV24-1; 7 bases line up with TRBD2. This CDR3 has 15 residues. Per germline, CDR1 KGHDR and CDR2 SFDVKD. With 3 bases clipped from V and 5 bases from J, the junction kept 6 bases outside the gene matches.

J is TRBJ1-1 and V is TRBV5-5; the D gene is possibly TRBD1 (6 bases). V lost 5 bases and J lost 2, with 13 bases in between. Looked up from germline, CDR1 is SGHKS and CDR2 is YYEKEE (reference sequence). CDR3 length equals 14 residues. The CDR3, as DNA: TGTGCCAGCAGTCTACAGGGTCCAAACACTGAAGCTTTCTTT. Translating gives CASSLQGPNTEAFF.

The V and J genes are TRBV19 and TRBJ1-5; tentative D call: TRBD1 (5 bases). The germline CDR1 and CDR2 sequences are LNHDA and SQIVND (reference sequence). V lost 5 bases and J lost 5, with 13 bases in between. The CDR3 is made up of 14 amino acids. CDR3 bases: TGTGCCAGTAGTCGTCCAGGGAAATATCAGCCCCAGCATTTT. This translates into CASSRPGKYQPQHF.

The rearrangement uses TRBV5-1 and TRBJ2-3; 7 nucleotides align to TRBD1. Unmatched junction bases numbered 5, after V lost 7 bases and J lost 0 bases. The CDR3 extends over 14 amino acids. Germline loops: CDR1 SGHRS, CDR2 YFSETQ. Written as DNA, the CDR3 is TGCGCCAGCTCCCGGGACAGTAGCACAGATACGCAGTATTTT. It specifies CASSRDSSTDTQYF. Filled out from reference TRBV5-1 and TRBJ2-3, the complete variable domain reads KAGVTQTPRYLIKTRGQQVTLSCSPISGHRSVSWYQQTPGQGLQFLFEYFSETQRNKGNFPGRFSGRQFSNSRSEMNVSTLELGDSALYLCASSRDSSTDTQYFGPGTRLTVL.

The chain joins TRBV11-2 to TRBJ2-1, with 11 nucleotides matching TRBD2. The V and J ends lost 8 bases and 5 bases, in that order; junction bases with no gene match: 2. The CDR3 covers 13 residues. Germline V gene lookup returns CDR1 SGHAT and CDR2 FQNNGV. The CDR3 DNA sequence: TGTGCCAGCTTAGCGGGAGGGGACAATGAGCAGTTCTTC. Its translation: CASLAGGDNEQFF.

The J gene is TRBJ1-2, the V gene TRBV2, with D possibly TRBD1 on 6 matching bases. This CDR3 has 17 amino acids. Trimming stripped 7 bases from V and 4 bases from J, with 25 bases between. The germline CDR1 and CDR2 sequences are SNHLY and FYNNEI. The CDR3 DNA reads TGTGCCAGCACCTTTAAAGGACAGTCCAACCGATCCTATGGCTACACCTTC. Amino acids: CASTFKGQSNRSYGYTF. Filled out from reference TRBV2 and TRBJ1-2, the complete variable domain reads EPEVTQTPSHQVTQMGQEVILRCVPISNHLYFYWYRQILGQKVEFLVSFYNNEISEKSEIFDDQFSVERPDGSNFTLKIRSTKLEDSAMYFCASTFKGQSNRSYGYTFGSGTRLTVV.